These T cell receptor beta chains were read from a single sample in a study of T cells in Graves' hyperthyroidism and ophthalmopathy. TCRdb used MiXCR to reprocess the multiplex PCR reads, holding one entry per CDR3 protein. The repertoire holds approximately 640,000 distinct CDR3 sequences, with about 17% as singletons. The sequenced material came from blood. These receptors were taken from a woman between 25 and 40 years old with Graves' hyperthyroidism. Each CDR3 is given with its conserved first and last residue. A D gene is named only where the DNA matches it firmly. Rows give clone size only sometimes, using once, few, many, or a class for an expanded clone.

>.|TRBV20-1|TRBJ1-2|many
CSAPPTNYGYTF
TGCAGTGCCCCGCCCACCAACTATGGCTACACCTTC
>.|TRBV7-6|TRBJ2-3|few
CASSPRTPGADTQYF
TGTGCCAGCAGCCCACGGACCCCTGGGGCGGATACGCAGTATTTT
>.|TRBV12-3/TRBV12-4|TRBJ2-4|many
CASSFGGSENIQYF
TGTGCCAGCAGTTTTGGGGGGTCTGAAAACATTCAGTACTTC
>.|TRBV5-1|TRBJ2-1|.
CASSFELDNEQFF
TGCGCCAGCAGCTTTGAACTAGACAATGAGCAGTTCTTC
>.|TRBV5-5|TRBJ2-1|many
CASSLGLGTYNEQFF
TGTGCCAGCAGCTTGGGTCTAGGGACCTACAATGAGCAGTTCTTC
>.|TRBV5-6|TRBJ2-2|many
CASSFGGFRNTGELFF
TGTGCCAGCAGCTTTGGTGGGTTTAGGAACACCGGGGAGCTGTTTTTT
>TRBD1|TRBV20-1|TRBJ2-2|.
CSARGGTGPGELFF
TGCAGTGCTAGAGGTGGGACAGGGCCCGGGGAGCTGTTTTTT
>TRBD1|TRBV3-1|TRBJ2-7|few
CASSTGGAYEQYF
TGTGCCAGCAGCACAGGGGGAGCTTACGAGCAGTACTTC
>.|TRBV6-1|TRBJ2-5|few
CASSLEQAETQYF
TGTGCCAGCAGCCTCGAGCAAGCAGAGACCCAGTACTTC
>.|TRBV7-9|TRBJ2-6|.
CASTARVSGANVLTF
TGTGCCAGCACCGCGAGGGTGTCTGGGGCCAACGTCCTGACTTTC
>TRBD1|TRBV5-1|TRBJ1-6|few
CASAPLGQDNSPLHF
TGCGCCAGCGCCCCCCTTGGACAGGATAATTCACCCCTCCACTTT
>.|TRBV6-1|TRBJ1-5|.
CASIEGIFSNQPQHF
TGTGCCAGCATCGAAGGGATTTTTAGCAATCAGCCCCAGCATTTT
>.|TRBV7-2|TRBJ2-1|many
CASSTQINNEQFF
TGTGCCAGCAGCACTCAGATCAACAATGAGCAGTTCTTC
>TRBD2|TRBV9|TRBJ2-1|few
CASSVLSGSFNEQFF
TGTGCCAGCAGCGTCCTTAGCGGGAGTTTCAATGAGCAGTTCTTC
>TRBD1|TRBV19|TRBJ2-3|few
CASNTGGWADTQYF
TGTGCCAGTAATACAGGGGGCTGGGCAGATACGCAGTATTTT
>.|TRBV28|TRBJ2-7|many
CASSFKRRHEQYF
TGTGCCAGCAGTTTCAAGCGGCGGCACGAGCAGTACTTC
>TRBD2|TRBV6-2/TRBV6-3|TRBJ2-7|.
CASTKLAGVYEQYF
TGTGCCAGCACCAAACTAGCGGGAGTGTACGAGCAGTACTTC
>.|TRBV19|TRBJ1-2|many
CASSPLETPYGYTF
TGTGCCAGTAGTCCCCTCGAGACGCCGTATGGCTACACCTTC
>.|TRBV28|TRBJ1-5|.
CSSRLPGLNQPQHF
TGTTCCAGCAGACTGCCTGGATTAAATCAGCCCCAGCATTTT
>.|TRBV12-3/TRBV12-4|TRBJ1-1|many
CASSLNTGVLAFF
TGTGCCAGCAGTTTAAATACAGGTGTTTTGGCTTTCTTT
>.|TRBV27|TRBJ1-6|few
CASSRNNSPLHF
TGTGCCAGCAGCCGAAATAATTCACCCCTCCACTTT
>.|TRBV2|TRBJ2-3|many
CASPPPSFLADTQYF
.
>TRBD2|TRBV2|TRBJ2-5|many
CASPGLAEQETQYF
TGTGCCAGCCCGGGACTAGCGGAGCAAGAGACCCAGTACTTC
>.|TRBV2|TRBJ2-5|.
CASKNLRDGETQYF
TGTGCCAGCAAAAATTTACGGGACGGGGAGACCCAGTACTTC
>TRBD1|TRBV28|TRBJ2-1|many
CASSSSGQGVNEQFF
TGTGCCAGCAGTTCCTCGGGACAGGGGGTAAATGAGCAGTTCTTC
>TRBD1|TRBV6-1|TRBJ1-1|few
CASSARQGFTEAFF
TGTGCCAGCAGTGCCAGACAGGGATTCACTGAAGCTTTCTTT
>TRBD2|TRBV28|TRBJ2-1|many
CASSLLAGGQGYNEQFF
TGTGCCAGCAGTTTACTAGCGGGAGGTCAGGGTTACAATGAGCAGTTCTTC
>TRBD2|TRBV20-1|TRBJ2-1|.
CSARGNSGGYNEQFF
TGCAGTGCTAGAGGAAATAGCGGGGGTTACAATGAGCAGTTCTTC
>.|TRBV28|TRBJ1-1|many
CASSFLLTEAFF
TGTGCCAGCAGTTTCCTGCTCACTGAAGCTTTCTTT
>.|TRBV20-1|TRBJ2-1|.
CSARKRLRDTRRNYNEQFF
TGCAGTGCTAGAAAACGTTTGAGGGATACCAGACGAAATTACAATGAGCAGTTCTTC
>.|TRBV28|TRBJ1-1|many
CASPPDLGNTEAFF
TGTGCCTCCCCCCCGGACCTGGGGAACACTGAAGCTTTCTTT
>.|TRBV28|TRBJ1-4|many
CASSLTPDWATNEKLFF
TGTGCCAGCAGTCTTACACCTGACTGGGCAACTAATGAAAAACTGTTTTTT
>TRBD2|TRBV11-2|TRBJ2-5|many
CASGGVRQETQYF
TGTGCCAGCGGGGGGGTAAGGCAAGAGACCCAGTACTTC
>.|TRBV6-1|TRBJ2-3|many
CASKPEGADTQYF
TGTGCCAGCAAACCCGAGGGGGCAGATACGCAGTATTTT
>.|TRBV2|TRBJ2-3|.
CASSGTGRAPDTQYF
TGTGCCAGCAGTGGTACGGGCAGGGCTCCAGATACGCAGTATTTT
>TRBD1|TRBV7-3|TRBJ1-6|.
CASSQGQGENSPLHF
TGTGCCAGCAGCCAGGGACAGGGAGAAAATTCACCCCTCCACTTT
>.|TRBV9|TRBJ2-2|few
CASSSRGETGELFF
TGTGCCAGCAGTTCTAGGGGAGAGACCGGGGAGCTGTTTTTT
>.|TRBV6-1|TRBJ2-5|.
CASSAGGPQETQYF
TGTGCCAGCAGTGCCGGCGGCCCCCAAGAGACCCAGTACTTC
>.|TRBV28|TRBJ1-1|.
CASSLLGGPAFF
TGTGCCAGCAGTTTATTAGGGGGACCAGCTTTCTTT
>.|TRBV7-9|TRBJ2-7|.
CASSLEGESSYEQYF
TGTGCCAGCAGCTTAGAGGGTGAGAGCTCCTACGAGCAGTACTTC
>.|TRBV19|TRBJ2-5|.
CASSISVSETQYF
TGTGCCAGTAGTATATCCGTTTCGGAGACCCAGTACTTC
>TRBD1|TRBV20-1|TRBJ1-1|many
CSASRPGGYTEAFF
TGCAGTGCTAGTCGCCCAGGGGGGTACACTGAAGCTTTCTTT
>.|TRBV5-1|TRBJ2-2|many
CASSLAGSPANTGELFF
TGCGCCAGCAGCTTGGCCGGCAGCCCAGCGAACACCGGGGAGCTGTTTTTT
>.|TRBV3-1|TRBJ2-1|many
CASSPRGQRNNEQFF
TGTGCCAGCAGCCCCCGGGGCCAACGGAACAATGAGCAGTTCTTC
>.|TRBV20-1|TRBJ1-2|.
CSARDPGMEGYTF
TGCAGTGCTAGAGATCCGGGGATGGAAGGCTACACCTTC
>.|TRBV10-3|TRBJ2-7|many
CAISESAPKPYEQYF
TGTGCCATCAGTGAGTCGGCACCGAAGCCCTACGAGCAGTACTTC
>TRBD2|TRBV3-1|TRBJ2-2|many
CASSPGLAPNTGELFF
TGTGCCAGCAGCCCCGGACTAGCGCCAAACACCGGGGAGCTGTTTTTT
>.|TRBV6-5|TRBJ2-7|many
CASSYSTRLGYEQYF
TGTGCCAGCAGTTACTCCACTAGGCTGGGCTACGAGCAGTACTTC
>.|TRBV9|TRBJ2-1|few
CASSLPNANEQFF
TGTGCCAGCAGCCTCCCTAACGCCAATGAGCAGTTCTTC
>.|TRBV3-1|TRBJ2-7|few
CASRPRLGRSYEQYF
TGTGCCAGCAGACCAAGACTAGGCCGTTCCTACGAGCAGTACTTC
>.|TRBV28|TRBJ2-7|many
CASSPVGEQYF
TGTGCCAGCAGTCCTGTCGGGGAGCAGTACTTC
>TRBD2|TRBV20-1|TRBJ2-1|many
CSVLGTSGTISYNEQFF
TGCAGTGTTTTGGGGACTAGCGGGACGATCTCCTACAATGAGCAGTTCTTC
>.|TRBV19|TRBJ2-7|few
CASSMGGHYEQYF
TGTGCCAGTAGTATGGGGGGCCACTACGAGCAGTACTTC